These T cell receptor beta chains were read from a single sample in a study of T-cell reconstitution after alpha-beta-depleted transplantation in children. A single record per CDR3 protein comes from TCRdb applying MiXCR to the PCR reads. This table has 200,000 to 250,000 distinct CDR3 sequences, roughly a quarter appearing once. The source material was PBMCs, mostly from graft donor cells, sampled 360 days after TCRalphabeta/CD19-depleted stem cell transplant. These receptors originate from a female patient younger than 10 who had a stem cell transplant for congenital amegakaryocytic thrombocytopenia, so the T cells may come from the graft donor. CDR3s include the opening cysteine and the closing phenylalanine or tryptophan. D genes are given only for firm matches. The listing skips clone size in some rows; elsewhere it reads once, few, many or a size class.

d_gene	v_gene	abundance	j_gene	len	CDR3aa	CDR3nt
NA	TRBV20-1	NA	TRBJ2-3	13	CSGKGSGTDTQYF	TGCAGTGGTAAGGGGAGTGGCACAGATACGCAGTATTTT
NA	TRBV15	NA	TRBJ2-5	12	CATSRPQETQYF	TGTGCCACCAGCAGACCACAAGAGACCCAGTACTTC
TRBD2	TRBV29-1	NA	TRBJ2-7	16	CSVARRLAGVSYEQYF	TGCAGCGTTGCACGACGACTAGCGGGGGTTTCCTACGAGCAGTACTTC
NA	TRBV12-3/TRBV12-4	NA	TRBJ2-4	15	CASTARHLAKNIQYF	TGTGCCAGCACCGCAAGACATCTAGCCAAAAACATTCAGTACTTC
NA	TRBV20-1	NA	TRBJ2-7	14	CSALVDVADYEQYF	TGCAGTGCTCTCGTGGACGTAGCGGACTACGAGCAGTACTTC
TRBD1	TRBV20-1	few	TRBJ2-7	13	CSAVDRTSVEQYF	TGCAGTGCGGTGGACAGGACTTCGGTCGAGCAGTACTTC
TRBD1	TRBV5-5	NA	TRBJ2-2	16	CASSSPDRAITGELFF	TGTGCCAGCAGCTCGCCGGACAGGGCCATCACCGGGGAGCTGTTTTTT
NA	TRBV5-6	NA	TRBJ1-1	15	CASSSNRAWNTEAFF	TGTGCCAGCAGCTCAAACAGGGCTTGGAACACTGAAGCTTTCTTT
NA	TRBV5-1	few	TRBJ2-1	12	CASSLALDEQFF	TGCGCCAGCAGCTTGGCACTAGATGAGCAGTTCTTC
TRBD1	TRBV19	NA	TRBJ2-3	15	CASRLTGEGTDTQYF	TGTGCCAGTAGACTGACAGGGGAGGGCACAGATACGCAGTATTTT
NA	TRBV6-5	NA	TRBJ2-7	14	CASSFMGTGNEQYF	TGTGCCAGCAGTTTTATGGGTACCGGCAACGAGCAGTACTTC
NA	TRBV28	NA	TRBJ2-7	14	CASRTLTGRYEQYF	TGTGCCAGCAGGACCCTGACAGGACGCTACGAGCAGTACTTC
NA	TRBV5-4	NA	TRBJ2-4	14	CASSSRDLKNIQYF	TGTGCCAGCAGCTCGCGGGATCTCAAAAACATTCAGTACTTC
NA	TRBV9	few	TRBJ2-3	14	CASSVGNSTDTQYF	TGTGCCAGCAGCGTTGGAAATAGCACAGATACGCAGTATTTT
NA	TRBV12-3/TRBV12-4	NA	TRBJ1-5	15	CASSFEVGVGQPQHF	TGTGCCAGCAGTTTTGAGGTAGGGGTCGGTCAGCCCCAGCATTTT
NA	TRBV7-9	NA	TRBJ1-1	13	CASSSIGGVEAFF	TGTGCCAGCAGCTCCATAGGAGGGGTTGAAGCTTTCTTT
TRBD2	TRBV27	many	TRBJ2-1	15	CASSPLAGFYNEQFF	TGTGCCAGCAGTCCTCTAGCGGGATTTTACAATGAGCAGTTCTTC
NA	TRBV3-1	NA	TRBJ2-1	13	CASSLEGLNEQFF	TGTGCCAGCAGCCTAGAGGGCCTCAATGAGCAGTTCTTC
NA	TRBV4-3	NA	TRBJ1-4	14	CASSQDLLGEKLFF	TGCGCCAGCAGCCAAGATCTGCTGGGGGAAAAACTGTTTTTT
NA	TRBV6-6	few	TRBJ2-3	13	CASSYDGSDTQYF	TGTGCCAGCAGTTACGACGGTTCAGATACGCAGTATTTT
NA	TRBV4-1	NA	TRBJ1-5	15	CASSQVAYSNQPQHF	TGCGCCAGCAGCCAAGTTGCGTATAGCAATCAGCCCCAGCATTTT
NA	TRBV5-5	NA	TRBJ2-3	12	CASSLQRYTQYF	TGTGCCAGCAGCTTGCAGAGGTATACGCAGTATTTT
NA	TRBV6-2/TRBV6-3	few	TRBJ2-7	17	CASSYPRVQGMFYEQYF	TGTGCCAGCAGTTACCCCAGAGTGCAGGGTATGTTCTACGAGCAGTACTTC
NA	TRBV7-2	few	TRBJ2-1	15	CASSFQLLQASEQFF	TGTGCCAGCAGCTTCCAACTCTTACAGGCGAGTGAGCAGTTCTTC
NA	TRBV6-5	once	TRBJ2-5	15	CASSYISGPQETQYF	TGTGCCAGCAGTTACATTAGCGGACCCCAAGAGACCCAGTACTTC
TRBD1	TRBV5-1	few	TRBJ2-1	12	CASSQDRVEQFF	TGCGCCAGCAGCCAGGACAGGGTTGAGCAGTTCTTC
NA	TRBV3-1	NA	TRBJ2-1	15	CASSQVGNIVNEQFF	TGTGCCAGCAGCCAAGTGGGGAATATAGTAAATGAGCAGTTCTTC